The T cell receptor beta chain described here comes from a study of T-cell memory formation after mild COVID-19. As for the study in general: Each donor largely had its own TCR clusters.

The CDR3 contains 16 residues. The germline gives CDR1 SGHVS, CDR2 FQNEAQ. The trim removed 3 bases at V and 0 bases at J, leaving 6 bases unmatched. This clonotype was seen at least ten times. The authors produced TCR alpha and TCR beta cDNA libraries with sample barcodes and UMIs by 5'RACE using constant-segment primers. TCRdb re-called the 5' RACE reads through MiXCR, storing one row per CDR3 protein. Of around 130,000 distinct CDR3 sequences detected, about 5.9% appear once; the ten largest clones hold approximately 2.1%. The TCR originated in an adult woman who had mild COVID-19 (a few samples of this study predate the infection). Cell type and time point are not known. Sequenced material: PBMCs or a T cell subset sorted from them (not recorded which). V is TRBV7-8 and J is TRBJ2-3, with 7 bases that match TRBD1. The CDR3 is CASSFEQGLSTDTQYF. DNA of the CDR3: TGTGCCAGCAGCTTCGAACAGGGGCTTAGCACAGATACGCAGTATTTT.